The 13 T cell receptor beta chains listed next were all sequenced from one sample in a study of metastatic and nonmetastatic thyroid tumors. Among the patients, none had received any treatment before thyroid surgery. MiXCR was used by TCRdb to re-call the PCR reads. Found here are under 25,000 clones, around 16% of them singletons; the top ten hold 35% to 45%. The sequencing input was blood. The origin of the receptors is a female donor with papillary thyroid cancer or a benign thyroid nodule (not recorded which). Some clones in this sample may be carry-over from other donors' samples.

This clone was observed many times. The CDR3 DNA follows: TGTGCCAGCAGAAAGAGCGGGGGGTCCTACGAGCAGTACTTC. Protein sequence: CASRKSGGSYEQYF. The chain recombines TRBV6-1 with TRBJ2-7; 9 positions agree with TRBD2. CDR1 and CDR2 from the germline V gene are MNHNS and SASEGT. There are 14 residues in the CDR3. The V segment lost 6 bases and the J segment 1 base; nucleotides outside the gene matches: 4.

This clone was counted a single time. The CDR3, as DNA: TGTGCCTGGAGTGGGGCAGGTGGCTACACCTTC. Its translation is CAWSGAGGYTF. The chain uses TRBV30 and TRBJ1-2; no firm D call. The germline V gene encodes CDR1 GTSNPN and CDR2 SVGIG (reference sequence). The CDR3 loop spans 11 amino acids. V lost 1 base and J lost 7, with 7 bases in between.

This clone was seen many times. The V call is TRBV28, the J call TRBJ2-3, with 7 nucleotides matching TRBD2. The CDR3 loop spans 19 amino acids. After removal of 5 bases from V and 0 bases from J, the junction contained 17 bases not matched to a gene. Germline lookup yields CDR1 MDHEN and CDR2 SYDVKM. The CDR3 spells CASSPSSLRGSKSTDTQYF. The CDR3 coding sequence is TGTGCCAGCAGTCCTAGCTCTCTCCGCGGGAGCAAAAGCACAGATACGCAGTATTTT.

This clone was found many times. The genes are TRBV19 and TRBJ1-5; D is unresolved. CDR1 and CDR2 from the germline V gene are LNHDA and SQIVND (reference sequence). This CDR3 contains 15 residues. Trimming cost V 1 base and J 2 bases, with 9 bases left between them. The CDR3 region has the DNA TGTGCCAGTAGTATAGCTAACGGGGGCAATCAGCCCCAGCATTTT. It yields the protein CASSIANGGNQPQHF.

This clone was recorded at least ten times. The J gene is TRBJ2-1, the V gene TRBV11-2; possibly TRBD1 for D (5 bases). Trimming shortened V by 5 bases and J by 5 bases, and 10 bases separated the two germline ends. CDR1 and CDR2 (germline): SGHAT, FQNNGV. The length of the CDR3 is 13 residues. The CDR3 protein is CASSPRVDNEQFF. Here the CDR3 DNA reads TGTGCCAGCAGCCCCAGGGTGGACAATGAGCAGTTCTTC.

This clone was counted many times. The V call is TRBV20-1, the J call TRBJ2-6, with 10 nucleotides matching TRBD2. Germline lookup yields CDR1 DFQATT and CDR2 SNEGSKA (reference sequence). After removal of 0 bases from V and 1 base from J, the junction contained 6 bases not matched to a gene. The CDR3 is 18 amino acids. The CDR3 sequence: CSARDLEREGSGANVLTF. In DNA, the CDR3 is TGCAGTGCTAGAGATCTAGAGCGGGAGGGATCTGGGGCCAACGTCCTGACTTTC.

This clone has ten or more counts. The chain is built from TRBV28 and TRBJ2-5; TRBD2 matches 13 bases. Germline loops: CDR1 MDHEN, CDR2 SYDVKM. This CDR3 is built from 16 residues. Unmatched junction bases numbered 2, after V lost 3 bases and J lost 1 base. The CDR3 protein is CASSLGLAGPQETQYF. CDR3 nucleotides: TGTGCCAGCAGTTTGGGACTAGCGGGACCCCAAGAGACCCAGTACTTC.

The table lists this clone with many counts. Within the sample, other DNA sequences also encode this same CDR3. The J gene is TRBJ2-1, the V gene TRBV11-3, with 9 bases that match TRBD2. Germline V lookup: CDR1 SGHNT, CDR2 YENEEA. Unmatched junction bases numbered 14, after V lost 5 bases and J lost 9 bases. The CDR3 contains 16 residues. CDR3 residues: CASSQSRGGREREQFF. Here the CDR3 DNA reads TGTGCCAGCAGCCAGAGCAGGGGCGGGAGGGAGCGTGAGCAGTTCTTC.

In this sample, this clone turned up many times. V gene TRBV6-1 combines with J gene TRBJ2-7, with 7 bases aligning to TRBD1. Trimming cost V 6 bases and J 0 bases; bases outside gene matches: 8. The CDR3 runs 15 residues. CDR1 MNHNS and CDR2 SASEGT come from the germline V gene. CDR3 residues: CASSKDRSSSYEQYF. CDR3 DNA sequence: TGTGCCAGCAGCAAGGACAGGTCGAGCTCCTACGAGCAGTACTTC.

This clone appeared once. The chain links TRBV20-1 to TRBJ2-1; possible D gene TRBD1, 5 bases. The CDR3 covers 11 residues. V was pared by 1 base and J by 13 bases, with 11 bases between. CDR1 and CDR2 (germline): DFQATT, SNEGSKA (reference sequence). The CDR3 nucleotides are TGCAGTGCTAGAGGGGGCACGGGTCAGTTCTTC. It is translated as CSARGGTGQFF.

This clone appeared many times. The chain is built from TRBV5-6 and TRBJ2-1; 7 bases agree with TRBD1. V lost 4 bases, J lost 4 bases, and 2 bases stayed unmatched. This CDR3 comprises 13 residues. CDR1 and CDR2 from the germline V gene are SGHDT and YYEEEE. The CDR3 sequence is CASSRGQYNEQFF. The CDR3 nucleotides are TGTGCCAGCAGCCGGGGACAGTACAATGAGCAGTTCTTC. The full variable domain, its missing parts supplied by reference TRBV5-6 and TRBJ2-1, is DAGVTQSPTHLIKTRGQQVTLRCSPKSGHDTVSWYQQALGQGPQFIFQYYEEEERQRGNFPDRFSGHQFPNYSSELNVNALLLGDSALYLCASSRGQYNEQFFGPGTRLTVL.

Ten or more counts support this clone. V and J are TRBV11-3 and TRBJ2-3, with D unresolved. This CDR3 region has 14 residues. Germline CDR1 and CDR2: SGHNT and YENEEA. The V and J ends lost 1 base and 3 bases respectively, with 8 bases between them. The CDR3 nucleotides read TGTGCCAGCAGCTTAGCATCGCTTACAGATACGCAGTATTTT. This encodes CASSLASLTDTQYF. The whole variable domain, remainder taken from reference TRBV11-3 and TRBJ2-3, is EAGVVQSPRYKIIEKKQPVAFWCNPISGHNTLYWYLQNLGQGPELLIRYENEEAVDDSQLPKDRFSAERLKGVDSTLKIQPAELGDSAVYLCASSLASLTDTQYFGPGTRLTVL.

In its sample, this clone was seen many times. This chain joins TRBV6-1 and TRBJ2-7; 9 bases map to TRBD1. Losses at the gene ends were 5 bases for V and 2 bases for J; bases not matched to a gene: 7. Germline V gene sequence: CDR1 MNHNS, CDR2 SASEGT. The CDR3 loop spans 15 amino acids. The CDR3 DNA reads as TGTGCCAGCAGTTTCTACGGGACAGGGCCCTACGAGCAGTACTTC. Residues: CASSFYGTGPYEQYF.